A selection of T cell receptor beta chains follows, all from one sample in a study of cytomegalovirus exposure and HLA in healthy donors. Generated by immunoSEQ multiplex PCR, the TCRdb table keeps only in-frame clones and is missing some. The top ten clones hold approximately 1.8% of a sample with around 130,000 clones, roughly 65% of them seen once. The specimen sequenced was PBMCs. The receptors come from a woman aged 25 to 45 in good health and CMV-seronegative. Each CDR3 is given with its conserved first and last residue. Each record gives: clone size, V gene, D gene, J gene, CDR3 protein, CDR3 DNA. D genes are given only for firm matches. The size field is filled for only some rows; it gives once, few, many or a size class.

abundance: few; v_gene: TRBV5-4; d_gene: NA; j_gene: TRBJ2-2; CDR3aa: CASSLDYTGELFF; CDR3nt: TGTGCCAGCAGCTTGGACTACACCGGGGAGCTGTTTTTT
abundance: NA; v_gene: TRBV4-1; d_gene: NA; j_gene: TRBJ1-1; CDR3aa: CASSQGVVTEAFF; CDR3nt: TGCGCCAGCAGCCAAGGTGTCGTCACTGAAGCTTTCTTT
abundance: NA; v_gene: TRBV4-2; d_gene: TRBD2; j_gene: TRBJ2-7; CDR3aa: CASSQLAESYEQYF; CDR3nt: TGTGCCAGCAGCCAACTAGCGGAGTCCTACGAGCAGTACTTC
abundance: few; v_gene: TRBV7-8; d_gene: TRBD1; j_gene: TRBJ1-2; CDR3aa: CASSSQRTGGYTF; CDR3nt: TGTGCCAGCAGCTCGCAGAGGACAGGAGGCTACACCTTC
abundance: NA; v_gene: TRBV28; d_gene: NA; j_gene: TRBJ1-2; CDR3aa: CASSSTVNYGYTF; CDR3nt: TGTGCCAGCAGTTCGACAGTGAACTATGGCTACACCTTC
abundance: few; v_gene: TRBV2; d_gene: NA; j_gene: TRBJ1-2; CDR3aa: CASRRGQSSYGYTF; CDR3nt: TGTGCCAGCAGGAGAGGACAATCATCCTATGGCTACACCTTC
abundance: NA; v_gene: TRBV12-5; d_gene: NA; j_gene: TRBJ2-3; CDR3aa: CASGLNSNQDTQYF; CDR3nt: TGTGCTAGTGGTTTGAACAGCAACCAAGATACGCAGTATTTT
abundance: NA; v_gene: TRBV27; d_gene: NA; j_gene: TRBJ1-3; CDR3aa: CASSPGGNTIYF; CDR3nt: TGTGCCAGCAGCCCAGGTGGAAACACCATATATTTT
abundance: once; v_gene: TRBV5-4; d_gene: NA; j_gene: TRBJ2-1; CDR3aa: CASSLGGRGSYNEQFF; CDR3nt: TGTGCCAGCAGCTTGGGGGGCAGGGGCTCCTACAATGAGCAGTTCTTC
abundance: NA; v_gene: TRBV28; d_gene: TRBD1; j_gene: TRBJ1-2; CDR3aa: CASSPGQYYGYTF; CDR3nt: TGTGCCAGCAGTCCGGGACAGTACTATGGCTACACCTTC
abundance: medium-sized; v_gene: TRBV7-9; d_gene: NA; j_gene: TRBJ2-7; CDR3aa: CASSSTQNEQYF; CDR3nt: TGTGCCAGCAGCTCCACTCAAAACGAGCAGTACTTC
abundance: NA; v_gene: TRBV5-4; d_gene: TRBD1; j_gene: TRBJ1-1; CDR3aa: CASSLGMAGGDTEAFF; CDR3nt: TGTGCCAGCAGCTTGGGTATGGCAGGGGGAGACACTGAAGCTTTCTTT
abundance: NA; v_gene: TRBV5-1; d_gene: TRBD2; j_gene: TRBJ2-7; CDR3aa: CASSPGRLAGGSEQYF; CDR3nt: TGCGCCAGCAGCCCGGGCCGACTAGCGGGAGGTTCCGAGCAGTACTTC
abundance: few; v_gene: TRBV19; d_gene: NA; j_gene: TRBJ2-6; CDR3aa: CASSRGGGANVLTF; CDR3nt: TGTGCCAGTAGTCGAGGAGGTGGGGCCAACGTCCTGACTTTC
abundance: NA; v_gene: TRBV9; d_gene: TRBD1; j_gene: TRBJ1-5; CDR3aa: CASSAGQGDGNQPQHF; CDR3nt: TGTGCCAGCAGCGCGGGACAGGGGGACGGCAATCAGCCCCAGCATTTT
abundance: NA; v_gene: TRBV7-2; d_gene: NA; j_gene: TRBJ2-3; CDR3aa: CASSLGGYSTDTQYF; CDR3nt: TGTGCCAGCAGCTTAGGGGGCTACTCCACAGATACGCAGTATTTT
abundance: NA; v_gene: TRBV7-9; d_gene: NA; j_gene: TRBJ1-5; CDR3aa: CASSPVDSNQPQHF; CDR3nt: TGTGCCAGCAGCCCCGTAGATAGCAATCAGCCCCAGCATTTT
abundance: NA; v_gene: TRBV4-2; d_gene: TRBD2; j_gene: TRBJ2-4; CDR3aa: CASSQETSENIQYF; CDR3nt: TGTGCCAGCAGCCAAGAGACTAGCGAAAACATTCAGTACTTC
abundance: once; v_gene: TRBV5-1; d_gene: TRBD2; j_gene: TRBJ2-1; CDR3aa: CASSLGGTSGSNEQFF; CDR3nt: TGCGCCAGCAGCTTGGGTGGGACTAGCGGGAGCAATGAGCAGTTCTTC
abundance: NA; v_gene: TRBV19; d_gene: NA; j_gene: TRBJ1-5; CDR3aa: CASSRPDSGLVAQHF; CDR3nt: TGTGCCAGTAGTCGCCCGGACAGTGGGCTAGTGGCCCAGCATTTT
abundance: few; v_gene: TRBV29-1; d_gene: TRBD1; j_gene: TRBJ2-1; CDR3aa: CSVEGSPAGGEQFF; CDR3nt: TGCAGCGTTGAAGGGTCCCCCGCAGGGGGTGAGCAGTTCTTC
abundance: NA; v_gene: TRBV5-6; d_gene: NA; j_gene: TRBJ1-5; CDR3aa: CASSLSGDYSNQPQHF; CDR3nt: TGTGCCAGCAGCTTGTCGGGAGACTATAGCAATCAGCCCCAGCATTTT
abundance: few; v_gene: TRBV10-3; d_gene: NA; j_gene: TRBJ1-1; CDR3aa: CAISEATEAGAALEAFF; CDR3nt: TGTGCCATCAGTGAGGCGACCGAAGCGGGGGCGGCCCTTGAAGCTTTCTTT
abundance: NA; v_gene: TRBV7-2; d_gene: TRBD2; j_gene: TRBJ2-5; CDR3aa: CASSLGTSAQTQYF; CDR3nt: TGTGCCAGCAGCTTAGGAACTAGCGCCCAGACCCAGTACTTC
abundance: many; v_gene: TRBV14; d_gene: NA; j_gene: TRBJ1-2; CDR3aa: CASSQVPGRGYTF; CDR3nt: TGTGCCAGCAGCCAAGTACCAGGTCGGGGCTACACCTTC
abundance: NA; v_gene: TRBV5-4; d_gene: TRBD2; j_gene: TRBJ2-1; CDR3aa: CASSLATSGRPNEQFF; CDR3nt: TGTGCCAGCAGCTTGGCGACTAGCGGGAGACCCAATGAGCAGTTCTTC
abundance: NA; v_gene: TRBV19; d_gene: TRBD2; j_gene: TRBJ2-1; CDR3aa: CASSTTGLAGGGNEQFF; CDR3nt: TGTGCCAGTAGTACTACGGGACTAGCGGGAGGGGGTAATGAGCAGTTCTTC
abundance: NA; v_gene: TRBV28; d_gene: TRBD1; j_gene: TRBJ2-3; CDR3aa: CASMLGQGFSDTQYF; CDR3nt: TGTGCCAGCATGTTGGGACAGGGGTTTTCAGATACGCAGTATTTT
abundance: NA; v_gene: TRBV29-1; d_gene: TRBD2; j_gene: TRBJ2-7; CDR3aa: CSAGTSGYEQYF; CDR3nt: TGCAGCGCTGGGACTAGCGGCTACGAGCAGTACTTC
abundance: NA; v_gene: TRBV16; d_gene: NA; j_gene: TRBJ1-5; CDR3aa: CASSLAEGRHQPQHF; CDR3nt: TGTGCCAGCAGCCTCGCCGAGGGCCGCCATCAGCCCCAGCATTTT
abundance: few; v_gene: TRBV11-1; d_gene: NA; j_gene: TRBJ1-1; CDR3aa: CASSLGTSPDTEAFF; CDR3nt: TGTGCCAGCAGCTTAGGGACATCCCCGGACACTGAAGCTTTCTTT
abundance: few; v_gene: TRBV7-8; d_gene: NA; j_gene: TRBJ1-5; CDR3aa: CASSLLAGGNQPQHF; CDR3nt: TGTGCCAGCAGCTTATTGGCGGGGGGCAATCAGCCCCAGCATTTT
abundance: NA; v_gene: TRBV18; d_gene: TRBD1; j_gene: TRBJ2-4; CDR3aa: CASSPPGQGAIGKNIQYF; CDR3nt: TGTGCCAGCTCACCACCGGGACAGGGGGCGATAGGCAAAAACATTCAGTACTTC
abundance: few; v_gene: TRBV5-1; d_gene: TRBD2; j_gene: TRBJ2-5; CDR3aa: CASSRTSGPYQETQYF; CDR3nt: TGCGCCAGCAGCCGGACTAGCGGGCCGTACCAAGAGACCCAGTACTTC
abundance: NA; v_gene: TRBV4-2; d_gene: NA; j_gene: TRBJ1-2; CDR3aa: CASSQGHDSVRGYTF; CDR3nt: TGTGCCAGCAGCCAAGGGCACGACAGTGTTCGGGGCTACACCTTC
abundance: NA; v_gene: TRBV18; d_gene: NA; j_gene: TRBJ2-5; CDR3aa: CASSPYTIQETQYF; CDR3nt: TGTGCCAGCTCACCATACACTATCCAAGAGACCCAGTACTTC
abundance: NA; v_gene: TRBV5-1; d_gene: NA; j_gene: TRBJ1-3; CDR3aa: CASSLVGGAGNTIYF; CDR3nt: TGCGCCAGCAGCTTGGTGGGGGGAGCTGGAAACACCATATATTTT
abundance: NA; v_gene: TRBV30; d_gene: NA; j_gene: TRBJ1-3; CDR3aa: CAWSTPSQGSGNTIYF; CDR3nt: TGTGCCTGGAGTACACCATCTCAGGGTTCTGGAAACACCATATATTTT
abundance: NA; v_gene: TRBV28; d_gene: NA; j_gene: TRBJ2-5; CDR3aa: CASSTGGHLETQYF; CDR3nt: TGTGCCAGCAGTACCGGAGGGCATCTAGAGACCCAGTACTTC
abundance: NA; v_gene: TRBV7-2; d_gene: NA; j_gene: TRBJ2-7; CDR3aa: CASSQQGLSYEQYF; CDR3nt: TGTGCCAGCAGCCAGCAGGGTCTCTCCTACGAGCAGTACTTC
abundance: NA; v_gene: TRBV28; d_gene: NA; j_gene: TRBJ1-1; CDR3aa: CASSLGGGLNTEAFF; CDR3nt: TGTGCCAGCAGTTTAGGGGGGGGACTGAACACTGAAGCTTTCTTT
abundance: NA; v_gene: TRBV29-1; d_gene: TRBD1; j_gene: TRBJ2-3; CDR3aa: CSVDRGSGTDTQYF; CDR3nt: TGCAGCGTAGACAGGGGGTCCGGCACAGATACGCAGTATTTT
abundance: NA; v_gene: TRBV19; d_gene: NA; j_gene: TRBJ1-4; CDR3aa: CASSGSAGEKLFF; CDR3nt: TGTGCCAGTAGTGGAAGTGCGGGGGAAAAACTGTTTTTT
abundance: few; v_gene: TRBV5-4; d_gene: TRBD2; j_gene: TRBJ2-1; CDR3aa: CASSLSMDSGRKNEQFF; CDR3nt: TGTGCCAGCAGCTTGTCCATGGACAGCGGGAGGAAAAATGAGCAGTTCTTC
abundance: NA; v_gene: TRBV25-1; d_gene: TRBD2; j_gene: TRBJ2-5; CDR3aa: CASSEWASGRVGETQYF; CDR3nt: TGTGCCAGCAGTGAATGGGCTAGCGGGAGGGTGGGGGAGACCCAGTACTTC
abundance: NA; v_gene: TRBV9; d_gene: TRBD1; j_gene: TRBJ1-1; CDR3aa: CASSGGQFMNTEAFF; CDR3nt: TGTGCCAGCAGCGGGGGACAGTTTATGAACACTGAAGCTTTCTTT